The 5 T cell receptor beta chains given below trace back to one sample, sequenced in a study of CD8 T cells in ankylosing spondylitis. These receptors lack a known antigen. TCRdb redid the calling of the 5' RACE reads with MiXCR, one entry per CDR3 protein. The sample has roughly 300,000 distinct CDR3 sequences, 8% seen once; the top ten hold just over 14%. General observations from the study: A motif in TCR beta, a set of eight highly homologous variants, appeared characteristic of ankylosing spondylitis blood.

Sequenced: blood, either unsorted or a sorted T cell fraction (not recorded which). Source of these receptors: a male donor with ankylosing spondylitis.

This clonotype was counted ten times or more. V gene TRBV6-1 combines with J gene TRBJ1-6; 7 nucleotides line up with TRBD1. This CDR3 has 15 amino acids. The V gene end was trimmed by 6 bases and the J gene end by 7 bases; junction bases not matched to a gene: 9. Germline lookup yields CDR1 MNHNS and CDR2 SASEGT. For the CDR3, the DNA is TGTGCCAGCAGACGAAGGGGGCCGGGGAATTCACCCCTCCACTTT. This gives the protein CASRRRGPGNSPLHF.

This clonotype was found many times. The V gene is TRBV12-3 or TRBV12-4, the J gene TRBJ2-5, with D perhaps given as TRBD1 or TRBD2 (5 bases each). This CDR3 has 13 residues. With 4 bases removed from V and 3 bases from J, the gap between germline ends came to 9 bases. CDR3 coding DNA: TGTGCCAGCAGTTCTGGGGGAGAAGAGACCCAGTACTTC. This encodes CASSSGGEETQYF.

The rearrangement uses TRBV11-2 and TRBJ1-6; 8 nucleotides match TRBD1. The germline V gene has CDR1 SGHAT and CDR2 FQNNGV. The CDR3 is 15 residues long. Trimming took 5 bases from V and 11 from J; bases not matched to a gene: 11. The CDR3, as DNA: TGTGCCAGCAGCCCGACAGGGGATATCTGGACACCCCTCCACTTT. Protein sequence: CASSPTGDIWTPLHF.

The chain is built from TRBV20-1 and TRBJ2-5; the D is unclear. Trimming stripped 0 bases from V and 0 bases from J, with 14 bases between. CDR3 length: 16 amino acids. CDR1 and CDR2 from the germline V gene are DFQATT and SNEGSKA (reference sequence). The CDR3 here is CSAREQMTWYQETQYF. CDR3 in DNA: TGCAGTGCTAGAGAACAGATGACTTGGTACCAAGAGACCCAGTACTTC.

This clonotype showed up many times. The V gene is TRBV20-1, the J gene TRBJ2-1; no clear D gene. V lost 3 bases, J lost 1 base, and 13 bases lay in between. Germline CDR1 DFQATT, CDR2 SNEGSKA (reference sequence). The CDR3 contains 15 residues. CDR3 sequence (DNA): TGCAGTGCTAGTCAAACGCAAAATTCCTACAATGAGCAGTTCTTC. Its translation is CSASQTQNSYNEQFF.